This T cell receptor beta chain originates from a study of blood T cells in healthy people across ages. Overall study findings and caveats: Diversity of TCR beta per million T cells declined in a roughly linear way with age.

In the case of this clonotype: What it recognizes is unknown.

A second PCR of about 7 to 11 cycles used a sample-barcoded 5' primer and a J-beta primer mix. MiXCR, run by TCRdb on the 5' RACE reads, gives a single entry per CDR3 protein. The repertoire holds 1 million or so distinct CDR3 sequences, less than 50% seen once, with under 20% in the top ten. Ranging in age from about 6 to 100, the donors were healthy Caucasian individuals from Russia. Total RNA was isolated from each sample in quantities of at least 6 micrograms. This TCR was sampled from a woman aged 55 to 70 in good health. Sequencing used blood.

The CDR3 DNA reads TGTGCCATCAGTTCAAAGCAAGGGTTTGATAGCACAGATACGCAGTATTTT. Translated: CAISSKQGFDSTDTQYF. The chain combines TRBV10-3 with TRBJ2-3; D is undetermined. The germline V gene encodes CDR1 ENHRY and CDR2 SYGVKD. This CDR3 has 17 residues. Deletions cut 5 bases from V and 0 bases from J, with 18 bases between.